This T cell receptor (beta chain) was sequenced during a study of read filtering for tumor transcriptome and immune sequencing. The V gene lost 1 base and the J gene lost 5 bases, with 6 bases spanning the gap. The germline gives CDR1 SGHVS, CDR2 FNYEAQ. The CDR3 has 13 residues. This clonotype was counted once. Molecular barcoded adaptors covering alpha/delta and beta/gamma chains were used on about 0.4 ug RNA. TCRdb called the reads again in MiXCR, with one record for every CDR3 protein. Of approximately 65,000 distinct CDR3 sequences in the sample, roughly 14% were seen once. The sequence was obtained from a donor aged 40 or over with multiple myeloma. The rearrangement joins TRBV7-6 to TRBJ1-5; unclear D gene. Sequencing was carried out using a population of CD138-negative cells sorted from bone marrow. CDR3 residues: CASSLVYDQPQHF. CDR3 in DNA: TGTGCCAGCAGCTTAGTATACGATCAGCCCCAGCATTTT.